What follows is one T cell receptor (beta chain) and its context. Its antigen is currently unknown. It was the roughly 110-subject validation cohort, separate from the approximately 700-subject first cohort, to which the donors belonged. The source of the sample is a study of cytomegalovirus exposure and HLA in healthy donors. Study results and caveats: One later analysis, an examination of the 90 to 150 validation repertoires, found that first-cohort TCR clusters tended to co-occur in them. About 150 TCR beta chains were listed as cytomegalovirus-associated. For most TCR sequences rarity was the rule, although some public TCRs occurred in many donors.

The method was immunoSEQ multiplex PCR; TCRdb's version includes in-frame clones alone and lacks a portion of them. The table records 150,000 or so clones, 80% to 90% of them present only once. The clonotype was recovered from a man between 18 and 29 years old in good health and CMV-seropositive. The sequenced material came from PBMCs.

As DNA, the CDR3 is TGTGCCAGCAGTTCGTCAACAGGGGTGGGTTCCTACAATGAGCAGTTCTTC. This codes for CASSSSTGVGSYNEQFF. This rearrangement joins TRBV27 to TRBJ2-1; 7 positions match TRBD1. Germline CDR1 is MNHEY and CDR2 is SMNVEV (reference sequence). This CDR3 is built from 17 residues. The V segment lost 4 bases and the J segment 1 base; nucleotides outside the gene matches: 10.